The TCR beta chain described here comes from a study of cytomegalovirus exposure and HLA in healthy donors. Study-level findings and limits: TCR beta sequences numbering 15,000 to 20,000 were associated with HLA alleles at 0.05 false discovery rate in a later analysis.

About this clone: The antigen is unknown.

Germline CDR1 SGHRS, CDR2 YFSETQ. V lost 0 bases and J 5 bases, leaving 12 bases between the germline ends. There are 14 residues in the CDR3. The PCR contained 60 Vbeta and 13 Jbeta primers. TCRdb's table, derived via immunoSEQ multiplex PCR, lists solely in-frame clones and lacks some. The sample lists 150,000 to 190,000 clones, roughly 80% seen once, with about 1.3% in the top ten. Sample: PBMCs. This chain joins TRBV5-1 and TRBJ2-7; possible D gene TRBD2, 6 bases. This TCR derives from a man aged 18 to 30 in good health and CMV-seronegative. The chain's CDR3 is CASSLELAANEQYF. In DNA form, the CDR3 reads TGCGCCAGCAGCTTGGAACTAGCCGCCAACGAGCAGTACTTC. Together with reference TRBV5-1 and TRBJ2-7, the CDR3 gives the full variable domain: KAGVTQTPRYLIKTRGQQVTLSCSPISGHRSVSWYQQTPGQGLQFLFEYFSETQRNKGNFPGRFSGRQFSNSRSEMNVSTLELGDSALYLCASSLELAANEQYFGPGTRLTVT.